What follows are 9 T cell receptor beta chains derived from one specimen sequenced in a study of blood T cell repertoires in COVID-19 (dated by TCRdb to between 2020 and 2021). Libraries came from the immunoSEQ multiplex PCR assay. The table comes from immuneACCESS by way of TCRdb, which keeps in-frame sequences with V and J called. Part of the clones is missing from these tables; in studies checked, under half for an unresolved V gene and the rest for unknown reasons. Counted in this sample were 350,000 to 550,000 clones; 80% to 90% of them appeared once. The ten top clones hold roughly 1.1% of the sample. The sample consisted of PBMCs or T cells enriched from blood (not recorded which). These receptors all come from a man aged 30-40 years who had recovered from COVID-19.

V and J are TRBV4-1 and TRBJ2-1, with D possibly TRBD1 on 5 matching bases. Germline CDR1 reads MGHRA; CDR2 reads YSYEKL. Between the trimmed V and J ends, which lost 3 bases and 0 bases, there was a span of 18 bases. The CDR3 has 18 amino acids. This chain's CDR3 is CASSHPKQASSSYNEQFF. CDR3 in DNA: TGCGCCAGCAGCCATCCCAAACAGGCTTCCAGCTCCTACAATGAGCAGTTCTTC.

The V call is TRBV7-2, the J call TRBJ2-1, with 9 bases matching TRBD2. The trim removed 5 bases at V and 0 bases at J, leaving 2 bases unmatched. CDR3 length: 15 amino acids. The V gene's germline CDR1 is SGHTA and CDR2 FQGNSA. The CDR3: CASSRSGSSYNEQFF. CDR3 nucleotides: TGTGCCAGCAGCCGTAGCGGGAGCTCCTACAATGAGCAGTTCTTC.

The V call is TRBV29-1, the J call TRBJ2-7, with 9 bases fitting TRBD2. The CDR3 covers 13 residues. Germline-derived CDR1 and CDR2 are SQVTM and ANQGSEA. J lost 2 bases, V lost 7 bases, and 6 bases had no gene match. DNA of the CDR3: TGCAGCGCCGCTAGCGGGAAGGCCTACGAGCAGTACTTC. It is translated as CSAASGKAYEQYF.

Here the CDR3 DNA reads TGTGCCAGCAGTTTATATGTAGCGGGAGCAGGGGAGCAGTTCTTC. Its translation: CASSLYVAGAGEQFF. The rearrangement uses TRBV28 and TRBJ2-1, with 9 nucleotides matching TRBD2. From germline, CDR1 is MDHEN and CDR2 SYDVKM. The ends lost 1 base at V and 10 bases at J; junction bases unmatched: 8. CDR3 length equals 15 residues.

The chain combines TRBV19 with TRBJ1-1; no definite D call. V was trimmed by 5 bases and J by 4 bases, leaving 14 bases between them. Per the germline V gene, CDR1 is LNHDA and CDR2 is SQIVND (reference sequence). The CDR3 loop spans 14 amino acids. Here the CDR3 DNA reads TGTGCCAGTAGTTGGAGCCTTAGGAGCACTGAAGCTTTCTTT. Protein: CASSWSLRSTEAFF.

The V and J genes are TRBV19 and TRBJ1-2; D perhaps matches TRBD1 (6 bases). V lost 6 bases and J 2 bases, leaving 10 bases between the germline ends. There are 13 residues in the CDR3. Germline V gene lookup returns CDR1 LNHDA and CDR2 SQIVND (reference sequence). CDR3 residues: CASRGQGNYGYTF. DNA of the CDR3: TGTGCCAGTAGAGGCCAGGGGAACTATGGCTACACCTTC.

The CDR3, as DNA: TGTGCCAGCAGCAATACGGGGCAGGGGGATAGATGCACTGAAGCTTTCTTT. This codes for CASSNTGQGDRCTEAFF. The J gene is TRBJ1-1, the V gene TRBV21-1; TRBD1, the table's D call, lacks a check against the DNA. TRBV21-1 is assigned pseudogene status. CDR3 length: 17 amino acids.

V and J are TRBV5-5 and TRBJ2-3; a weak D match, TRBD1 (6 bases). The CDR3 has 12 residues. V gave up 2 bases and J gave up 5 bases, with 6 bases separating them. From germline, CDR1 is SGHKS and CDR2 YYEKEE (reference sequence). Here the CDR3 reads CASSLGGDTQYF. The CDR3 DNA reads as TGTGCCAGCAGCTTAGGGGGAGATACGCAGTATTTT.

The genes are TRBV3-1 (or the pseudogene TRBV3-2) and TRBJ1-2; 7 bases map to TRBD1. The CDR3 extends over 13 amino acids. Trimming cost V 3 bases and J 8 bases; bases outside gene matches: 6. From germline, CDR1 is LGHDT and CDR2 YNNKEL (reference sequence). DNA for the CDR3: TGTGCCAGCAGCCAGACAGGGTATGAGGGCTACACCTTC. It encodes CASSQTGYEGYTF.